This TCR beta chain derives from a study of T-cell memory formation after mild COVID-19. Overall study results and limits: Clones contracting over day 15 to 85 were CD4/CD8 balanced, with later expanders leaning CD4+. Contracting CD8+ clones were enriched in EMRA, CD4+ mainly in CM and EM. Some clones that responded were present in memory (sampled pre-infection), which suggests cross-reactive memory joined.

CDR3 length: 16 residues. V lost 2 bases, J lost 3 bases, and 6 bases stayed unmatched. Germline lookup yields CDR1 LNHDA and CDR2 SQIVND (reference sequence). In its sample, this clonotype was seen a few times. The antigen remains unidentified. 5'RACE primed at constant segments yielded TCR alpha and TCR beta cDNA libraries bearing sample barcodes and UMIs. One entry per CDR3 protein results from TCRdb running MiXCR on the 5' RACE reads. The repertoire holds about 180,000 distinct CDR3 sequences, roughly 17% seen once, with 2% to 2.5% in the top ten. The chain joins TRBV19 to TRBJ2-7, with 11 bases identical to TRBD2. The sample taken for sequencing was PBMCs or a T cell subset sorted from them (not recorded which). The receptor was derived from an adult woman who had mild COVID-19 (a few samples of this study predate the infection). Cell type and time point are not known. This CDR3 is CASSITSGRVIYEQYF. DNA of the CDR3: TGTGCCAGTAGTATAACTAGCGGGAGAGTCATCTACGAGCAGTACTTC.